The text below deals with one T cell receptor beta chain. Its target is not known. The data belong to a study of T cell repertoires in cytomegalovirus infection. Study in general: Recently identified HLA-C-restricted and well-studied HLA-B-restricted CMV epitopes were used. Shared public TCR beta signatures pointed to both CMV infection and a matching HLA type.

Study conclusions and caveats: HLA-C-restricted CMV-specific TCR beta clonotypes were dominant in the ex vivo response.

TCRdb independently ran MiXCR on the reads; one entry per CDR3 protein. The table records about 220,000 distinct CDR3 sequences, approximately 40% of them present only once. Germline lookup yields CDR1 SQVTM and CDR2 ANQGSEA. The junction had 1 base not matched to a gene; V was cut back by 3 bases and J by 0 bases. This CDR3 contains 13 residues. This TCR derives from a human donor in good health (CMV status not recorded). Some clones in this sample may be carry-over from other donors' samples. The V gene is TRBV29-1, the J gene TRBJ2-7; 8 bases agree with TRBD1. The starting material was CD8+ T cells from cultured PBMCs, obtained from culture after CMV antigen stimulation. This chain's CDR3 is CSVETGASYEQYF. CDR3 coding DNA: TGCAGCGTTGAGACAGGGGCCTCCTACGAGCAGTACTTC.